These 13 T cell receptor beta chains share one sample of origin, sequenced in a study of siplizumab effects on memory and regulatory T cells. The table came from immunoSEQ multiplex PCR; TCRdb's copy has only in-frame clones and leaves some out. The repertoire holds some 65,000 clones, over 80% seen once, with roughly 1.7% in the top ten. The sequencing input was Tregs sorted from blood. All receptors come from a human donor in good health.

A note on this clone: At one end, the junction sequence differs from germline, possibly due to a read error. This chain uses TRBV19 with TRBJ1-5; possible D gene TRBD1, 6 bases. CDR1 LNHDA and CDR2 SQIVND come from the germline V gene (reference sequence). The CDR3 is made up of 17 amino acids. The CDR3 spells CASSVDRDTFSNQPQHF. CDR3 nucleotides: TGTGCCAGTAGTGTAGACCGGGACACCTTTAGCAATCAGCCCCAGCATTTT.

J is TRBJ1-2 and V is TRBV20-1; D call uncertain. This CDR3 spans 11 amino acids. Trimming left V 6 bases short and J 1 base short, with 6 bases between. The V gene's germline CDR1 is DFQATT and CDR2 SNEGSKA (reference sequence). The CDR3: CSASDNYGYTF. The CDR3 nucleotides are TGCAGTGCGTCGGATAACTATGGCTACACCTTC.

The CDR3 sequence: CASSLGDRVNGYTF. The CDR3, as DNA: TGTGCCAGCAGCTTGGGGGACAGGGTGAACGGCTACACCTTC. The chain couples TRBV11-2 to TRBJ1-2; the match to TRBD1 covers 9 bases. The CDR3 spans 14 residues. Losses at the gene ends were 3 bases for V and 8 bases for J; bases not matched to a gene: 7. The V gene's germline CDR1 is SGHAT and CDR2 FQNNGV.

This chain connects TRBV5-3 to TRBJ1-2; D gene ambiguous. TRBV5-3 is annotated as an ORF whose role is uncertain. CDR3 size: 13 residues. V gave up 6 bases and J gave up 8 bases, with 17 bases separating them. The CDR3 DNA follows: TGTGCCAGAAACGGCAGGTCACTGGGGGGCTACACCTTC. It is translated as CARNGRSLGGYTF.

The CDR3, as DNA: TGTGCCAGCAGTGAAGCGCGAACCATTCGCCAGCCCCAGCATTTT. This translates into CASSEARTIRQPQHF. J is TRBJ1-5 and V is TRBV2; D is undetermined. Looked up from germline, CDR1 is SNHLY and CDR2 is FYNNEI. Trimming took 0 bases from V and 7 from J, leaving 13 bases between them. This CDR3 spans 15 amino acids.

The gene calls are TRBV28 and TRBJ2-1; D call uncertain. The CDR3 contains 14 residues. The V end lost 4 bases, the J end lost 9 bases, and 16 bases lay between the germline ends. CDR1 and CDR2 (germline): MDHEN, SYDVKM. The CDR3 reads CASSSPRRNGEQFF. The CDR3 DNA follows: TGTGCCAGCAGTTCTCCGAGAAGGAACGGTGAGCAGTTCTTC.

This clone showed up just once. The CDR3 coding sequence is TGTGCCAGCTCACCGGGGGCCCTTCTTTACAATGAGCAGTTCTTC. As protein: CASSPGALLYNEQFF. This chain joins TRBV18 and TRBJ2-1, with a weak D call TRBD1 (6 bases). The germline gives CDR1 KGHSH, CDR2 LQKENI. The CDR3 sequence is 15 residues long. Trimming took 3 bases from V and 4 from J, leaving 13 bases between them.

The chain joins TRBV28 to TRBJ1-3, with 8 nucleotides matching TRBD1. The CDR3 has 16 residues. From germline, CDR1 is MDHEN and CDR2 SYDVKM. V lost 6 bases, J lost 4 bases, and 11 bases stayed unmatched. The CDR3 loop reads CASRRPGQAIGNTIYF. DNA of the CDR3: TGTGCCAGCAGACGACCGGGACAGGCAATAGGAAACACCATATATTTT.

The rearrangement uses TRBV28 and TRBJ2-7; D could derive from TRBD1 or TRBD2 (5 bases each). Trimming took 8 bases from V and 5 from J, leaving 22 bases between them. The CDR3 totals 15 residues. Germline V gene lookup returns CDR1 MDHEN and CDR2 SYDVKM. The CDR3 DNA is TGTGCCAGCCGCTGGAACATTCTCGAGGGGAACGAGCAGTACTTC. The encoded protein is CASRWNILEGNEQYF.

The rearrangement links TRBV28 to TRBJ1-1; weak D call: TRBD1 (6 bases). Between the trimmed V and J ends, which lost 7 bases and 4 bases, there was a span of 13 bases. Germline CDR1 and CDR2: MDHEN and SYDVKM. This CDR3 spans 13 amino acids. The CDR3 loop reads CASTGGAGTEAFF. CDR3 bases: TGTGCCAGCACGGGGGGCGCCGGCACTGAAGCTTTCTTT. The full variable domain, its missing parts supplied by reference TRBV28 and TRBJ1-1, is DVKVTQSSRYLVKRTGEKVFLECVQDMDHENMFWYRQDPGLGLRLIYFSYDVKMKEKGDIPEGYSVSREKKERFSLILESASTNQTSMYLCASTGGAGTEAFFGQGTRLTVV.

This chain connects TRBV11-3 to TRBJ2-7; no clear D gene. With 6 bases removed from V and 7 bases from J, the gap between germline ends came to 16 bases. This CDR3 has 13 residues. Germline V lookup: CDR1 SGHNT, CDR2 YENEEA. The CDR3 loop is CASRIDRLGEQYF. The CDR3 DNA reads TGTGCCAGCAGGATCGACCGACTCGGAGAGCAGTACTTC. Complete variable domain (other parts from reference TRBV11-3 and TRBJ2-7): EAGVVQSPRYKIIEKKQPVAFWCNPISGHNTLYWYLQNLGQGPELLIRYENEEAVDDSQLPKDRFSAERLKGVDSTLKIQPAELGDSAVYLCASRIDRLGEQYFGPGTRLTVT.

This clone has just a few counts. The rearrangement uses TRBV19 and TRBJ2-2; D gene ambiguous. V was cut by 6 bases and J by 3 bases, with 8 bases left in between. The germline V gene has CDR1 LNHDA and CDR2 SQIVND (reference sequence). The CDR3 totals 13 residues. Here the CDR3 DNA reads TGTGCCAGTAGAAGGGTGGACACCGGGGAGCTGTTTTTT. Its translation is CASRRVDTGELFF. Full variable domain (rest looked up from reference TRBV19 and TRBJ2-2): DGGITQSPKYLFRKEGQNVTLSCEQNLNHDAMYWYRQDPGQGLRLIYYSQIVNDFQKGDIAEGYSVSREKKESFPLTVTSAQKNPTAFYLCASRRVDTGELFFGEGSRLTVL.

Here the CDR3 reads CASILRDINTEAFF. The CDR3 region has the DNA TGTGCCAGCATCCTAAGGGACATAAACACTGAAGCTTTCTTT. The chain joins TRBV5-4 to TRBJ1-1, with D possibly TRBD1 on 6 matching bases. CDR3 size: 14 residues. The germline gives CDR1 SGHNT, CDR2 YYREEE (reference sequence). The germline V and J ends were trimmed by 6 bases and 2 bases, with 14 bases remaining between them.